This T cell receptor (beta chain) was documented in a study of T cell responses to AZD1222 COVID-19 vaccine. General study findings and limits: It was only after the peak T cell response that any repertoires were sampled. Donors, mostly white British, included more females; clonal diversity was possibly underestimated.

The CDR3 spans 17 residues. Trimming shortened V by 1 base and J by 2 bases, and 14 bases separated the two germline ends. Germline CDR1 SGHVS, CDR2 FNYEAQ. The method was immunoSEQ multiplex PCR; TCRdb's version includes in-frame clones alone and lacks a portion of them. In the table there are 50,000 to 60,000 clones, around nine tenths of which are singletons. This clone has only a few counts. Its antigen remains unknown. The starting material was peripheral blood, obtained on day 0 of AZD1222 vaccination. J is TRBJ2-2 and V is TRBV7-6; D ambiguous. This TCR derives from an adult in good health. The chain's CDR3 is CASSLVGRSLNTGELFF. As DNA, the CDR3 is TGTGCCAGCAGCTTAGTAGGCAGGTCCCTTAACACCGGGGAGCTGTTTTTT.